Below, one T cell receptor beta chain is given with its context. Its antigen is unknown. This sample is drawn from a study of response to subunit inactivated influenza vaccine. Points from the study as a whole: It was the authors' suggestion that each seasonal influenza vaccination recruits few new T cells.

One entry per CDR3 protein, called by TCRdb with MiXCR from the RT-PCR reads. The table lists 450,000 to 600,000 distinct CDR3 sequences, approximately 15% of them singletons. Trimming removed 10 bases at V and 1 base at J, with 15 bases between. CDR3 length equals 14 residues. Germline loops: CDR1 SEHNR, CDR2 FQNEAQ (reference sequence). The source was CD4+ T cells sorted from PBMCs, collected less than 30 months after vaccination. The V and J genes are TRBV7-9 and TRBJ2-3, with TRBD2 as a possible D gene (5 bases). The receptor's source is a man between 50 and 75 years old who received an inactivated influenza vaccine. The CDR3 region is CAIPKEDGTDTQYF. DNA for the CDR3: TGTGCCATCCCGAAGGAGGACGGCACAGATACGCAGTATTTT.